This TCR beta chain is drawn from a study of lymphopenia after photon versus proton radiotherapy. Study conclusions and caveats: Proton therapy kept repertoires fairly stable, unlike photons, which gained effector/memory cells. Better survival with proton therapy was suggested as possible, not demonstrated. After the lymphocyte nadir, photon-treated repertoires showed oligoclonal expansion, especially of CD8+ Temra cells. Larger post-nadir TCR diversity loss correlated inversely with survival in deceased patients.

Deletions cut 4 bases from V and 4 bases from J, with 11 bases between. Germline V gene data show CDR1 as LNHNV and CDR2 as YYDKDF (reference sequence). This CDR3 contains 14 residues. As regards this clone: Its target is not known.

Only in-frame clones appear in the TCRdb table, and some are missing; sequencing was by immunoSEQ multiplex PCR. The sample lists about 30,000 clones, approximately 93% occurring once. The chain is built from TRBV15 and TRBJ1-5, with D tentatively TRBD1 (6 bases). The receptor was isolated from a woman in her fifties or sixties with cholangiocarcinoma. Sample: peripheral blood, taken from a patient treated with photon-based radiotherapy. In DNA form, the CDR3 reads TGTGCCACCAGCATAGGGGGGGGGAATCAGCCCCAGCATTTT. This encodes CATSIGGGNQPQHF.